Sequencing of this T cell receptor (beta chain) was carried out in a study of CD8 T cells in Susac syndrome. Germline CDR1 is DFQATT and CDR2 is SNEGSKA (reference sequence). This CDR3 comprises 11 residues. V shed 3 bases and J shed 6 bases, with 6 bases lying between them. Random-hexamer reverse transcription was applied to about 0.5 to 1 ug RNA. The CDR3 of TCR beta was amplified by immunoSEQ multiplex PCR across 54 Vbeta and 13 Jbeta. MiXCR, run by TCRdb on the immunoSEQ multiplex PCR reads, gives a single entry per CDR3 protein. This sample carries about 130,000 distinct CDR3 sequences, over 90% of them seen once, and the ten largest clones take around 0.12%. From blood CD8+ and CD4+ T cells, the TCR beta chain was sequenced. TEMRA cells were FACS-enriched, while CD8+ and CD4+ T cells were negatively isolated.

Sequenced: CD4+ T cells from PBMCs. The chain carries TRBV20-1 and TRBJ1-5; D is uncertain. The sequence was collected from a human donor in good health. The CDR3 bases are TGCAGTGCTAGCAAAAGTCAGCCCCAGCATTTT. This encodes CSASKSQPQHF.